These 17 T cell receptor beta chains were all obtained from the same sample, sequenced in a study of CD8 T cells in ankylosing spondylitis. One entry per CDR3 protein, called by TCRdb with MiXCR from the 5' RACE reads. This table has about 340,000 distinct CDR3 sequences, about 15% appearing once. The sequenced material came from blood, either unsorted or a sorted T cell fraction (not recorded which). Receptors originate from a male donor with ankylosing spondylitis or in good health (not recorded which).

This clonotype was seen only a few times. The chain combines TRBV24-1 with TRBJ2-3, with D hard to call. Trimming shortened V by 3 bases and J by 7 bases, and 4 bases separated the two germline ends. The CDR3 runs to 11 residues. The germline gives CDR1 KGHDR, CDR2 SFDVKD. CDR3 residues: CATSDKYTQYF. The CDR3 DNA reads TGTGCCACCAGTGATAAATATACGCAGTATTTT.

In its sample, this clonotype was seen a few times. J is TRBJ2-3 and V is TRBV15; D is possibly TRBD1 or TRBD2 (5 bases each). This CDR3 is 15 amino acids long. Trimming removed 3 bases at V and 2 bases at J, with 12 bases between. CDR1 is LNHNV, CDR2 YYDKDF, per germline (reference sequence). CDR3 sequence: CATSSRGRITDTQYF. In DNA, the CDR3 is TGTGCCACCAGCAGTCGGGGCAGGATCACAGATACGCAGTATTTT.

This clonotype was observed a few times. The V call is TRBV27, the J call TRBJ1-2, with TRBD1 matching over 12 bases. Germline CDR1 is MNHEY and CDR2 is SMNVEV (reference sequence). The CDR3 length is 16 residues. Trimming removed 6 bases from V and 3 bases from J; junction bases left unmatched: 8. The CDR3 sequence is CASSRGTGGADYGYTF. For the CDR3, the DNA is TGTGCCAGCAGCCGCGGGACAGGGGGCGCGGACTATGGCTACACCTTC.

J is TRBJ1-2 and V is TRBV21-1; TRBD1, the table's D call, lacks a check against the DNA. TRBV21-1 is a pseudogene locus. This CDR3 comprises 14 residues. The CDR3 sequence is CASPKSRDSYGYTF. The CDR3 coding sequence is TGTGCCAGCCCCAAGTCCCGGGACAGCTATGGCTACACCTTC.

The rearrangement joins TRBV20-1 to TRBJ2-5, with 11 bases that match TRBD2. With V trimmed by 3 bases and J by 3 bases, 9 bases remained unmatched. The CDR3 has 16 residues. CDR1 is DFQATT and CDR2 is SNEGSKA in the germline V gene (reference sequence). CDR3 sequence: CSASFASGGLKETQYF. The CDR3 DNA reads TGCAGTGCTAGTTTCGCTAGCGGGGGGCTAAAAGAGACCCAGTACTTC.

Here the CDR3 DNA reads TGTGCCAGCACCTCTGACAGGGTGGCCACTGAAGCTTTCTTT. The encoded protein is CASTSDRVATEAFF. V usage is TRBV12-3 or TRBV12-4 and J usage is TRBJ1-1; TRBD1 matches at 7 bases. V was clipped by 7 bases and J by 4 bases; unmatched bases: 9. The CDR3 is 14 amino acids.

The chain combines TRBV12-3 or TRBV12-4 with TRBJ1-2; 9 bases are a match to TRBD1. After removal of 6 bases from V and 3 bases from J, the junction contained 14 bases not matched to a gene. The CDR3 is 17 amino acids. CDR3 in DNA: TGTGCCAGCAGCCCTGGGACAGGGAAGAAGGGGGACTATGGCTACACCTTC. Translated, it gives CASSPGTGKKGDYGYTF.

This clonotype was detected many times. The gene calls are TRBV4-1 and TRBJ1-1; perhaps TRBD1 as D (5 bases). The V gene lost 0 bases and the J gene lost 1 base, with 9 bases spanning the gap. Germline V lookup: CDR1 MGHRA, CDR2 YSYEKL. The CDR3 runs 15 residues. CDR3 region: CASSQDSQGNTEAFF. The CDR3 DNA reads as TGCGCCAGCAGCCAAGATAGTCAGGGGAACACTGAAGCTTTCTTT.

The chain is built from TRBV29-1 and TRBJ1-3, with a weak D call TRBD1 (5 bases). Germline CDR1 SQVTM, CDR2 ANQGSEA. The CDR3 runs to 14 residues. V was shortened by 3 bases and J by 3 bases, with 12 bases between the two germline ends. DNA for the CDR3: TGCAGCGTTGACGGCAGGGAAGATGGAAACACCATATATTTT. The encoded protein is CSVDGREDGNTIYF.

This clonotype was found a few times. This chain links TRBV4-1 with TRBJ2-1; D is undetermined. The germline V gene encodes CDR1 MGHRA and CDR2 YSYEKL. V was clipped by 0 bases and J by 6 bases, with 6 bases between them. This CDR3 is built from 13 residues. CDR3 loop: CASSQDPANEQFF. The CDR3 bases are TGCGCCAGCAGCCAAGACCCAGCCAATGAGCAGTTCTTC.

This chain connects TRBV27 to TRBJ1-4; the D is unclear. V lost 7 bases and J 7 bases, leaving 13 bases between the germline ends. CDR1 and CDR2 from the germline V gene are MNHEY and SMNVEV (reference sequence). The CDR3 spans 13 residues. CDR3 sequence: CASMRGGGEKLFF. The CDR3 DNA reads as TGTGCCAGCATGAGAGGAGGCGGTGAAAAACTGTTTTTT.

This clonotype was counted a few times. The chain couples TRBV5-6 to TRBJ2-5; D perhaps matches TRBD2 (6 bases). There are 19 residues in the CDR3. In germline, CDR1 is SGHDT, CDR2 YYEEEE. V lost 2 bases, J lost 0 bases, and 23 bases lay in between. CDR3 coding DNA: TGTGCCAGCAGCTTCCTATGGTTAGCGGACCCTAAGTACCAAGAGACCCAGTACTTC. Translation gives CASSFLWLADPKYQETQYF.

The V and J genes are TRBV11-2 and TRBJ2-7, with TRBD1 identical over 7 bases. The CDR3 runs to 15 residues. With 4 bases clipped from V and 5 bases from J, the junction kept 11 bases outside the gene matches. CDR1 is SGHAT and CDR2 is FQNNGV in the germline V gene. The chain's CDR3 is CASSSQGQEDDEQYF. In nucleotides, the CDR3 is TGTGCCAGCAGCTCCCAAGGACAGGAGGATGACGAGCAGTACTTC.

There are a few counts of this clonotype. The V call is TRBV20-1, the J call TRBJ2-7, with D possibly called TRBD1 or TRBD2 (5 bases each). Germline loops: CDR1 DFQATT, CDR2 SNEGSKA (reference sequence). This CDR3 has 14 amino acids. The V and J ends lost 3 bases and 5 bases respectively, with 17 bases between them. CDR3: CSASRRDRADEQYF. The CDR3 DNA sequence: TGCAGTGCTAGCCGCCGGGACCGAGCAGACGAGCAGTACTTC.

The chain couples TRBV27 to TRBJ2-5; D is possibly TRBD2 (6 bases). With 8 bases removed from V and 4 bases from J, the gap between germline ends came to 20 bases. This CDR3 spans 15 amino acids. The germline V gene has CDR1 MNHEY and CDR2 SMNVEV (reference sequence). The CDR3 DNA follows: TGTGCCAGCTCTACCTCACTCGGGGGAAGAGAGACCCAGTACTTC. Translated, it gives CASSTSLGGRETQYF.

This clonotype showed up many times. The chain carries TRBV5-1 and TRBJ2-7; 8 bases fit TRBD1. This CDR3 has 21 residues. Germline values: CDR1 SGHRS, CDR2 YFSETQ. V was clipped by 2 bases and J by 3 bases; unmatched bases: 25. The DNA for the CDR3 is TGCGCCAGCAGCTTACCTACTTTCATGGGGACAGGTAAAGTAGCGGACTACGAGCAGTACTTC. Residues: CASSLPTFMGTGKVADYEQYF.

The sample holds a few counts of this clonotype. V usage is TRBV20-1 and J usage is TRBJ2-7, with 7 bases aligning to TRBD1. CDR3 length equals 15 residues. V gave up 1 base and J gave up 4 bases; unmatched junction bases: 10. From germline, CDR1 is DFQATT and CDR2 SNEGSKA (reference sequence). The CDR3, as DNA: TGCAGTGCTAGAGGTACCCCCGGGACAGAGTACGAGCAGTACTTC. Translating gives CSARGTPGTEYEQYF.